This TCR beta chain was obtained from a study of shared clonotypes between healthy human individuals. About the study: Three CD4 naive, three CD4 memory, two CD8 naive and one CD8 memory plate were used per donor. General observations from the study: Only blood was sampled; tissue repertoires likely differ.

Naive CD8 cells comprised CD45RO-negative, CCR7-positively selected cells, excluding terminally differentiated effector memory CD45RA+ cells. This table comes from immunoSEQ multiplex PCR, and its TCRdb copy is limited to in-frame clones, with some not included. The sample contains roughly 2,000,000 clones, 93% of which appear only once. Germline V gene lookup returns CDR1 SQVTM and CDR2 ANQGSEA. Trimming took off 7 bases at V and 5 bases at J, with 8 bases between the two ends. This CDR3 spans 10 amino acids. As concerns this clone: Its cognate antigen is unknown.

This TCR came from a man younger than 35 in good health. Some clones in this sample may be carry-over from other donors' samples. The sequenced sample consisted of naive CD8+ T cells from PBMCs. J is TRBJ2-5 and V is TRBV29-1, with unresolved D. CDR3 region: CSAIRETQYF. The CDR3 nucleotides read TGCAGCGCCATCCGTGAGACCCAGTACTTC.